Presented here are 8 T cell receptor beta chains from one specimen sequenced in a study of T cell responses to AZD1222 COVID-19 vaccine. TCRdb keeps only in-frame clones here, not all; method: immunoSEQ multiplex PCR. The sample consists of around 140,000 clones, more than 80% of them appearing once. The sequencing here drew on peripheral blood, taken 28 days after the second dose of the MenACWY control vaccine. All receptors derive from an adult who received the MenACWY meningococcal vaccine as a control.

This clone was counted once. The V call is TRBV7-6, the J call TRBJ1-1; TRBD1 matches at 9 bases. CDR1 and CDR2 from the germline V gene are SGHVS and FNYEAQ. CDR3 length: 16 amino acids. The ends lost 0 bases at V and 10 bases at J; junction bases unmatched: 12. CDR3 sequence (DNA): TGTGCCAGCAGCTTAGCTCTTTCTACAGGGGGCACGGGAGCTTTCTTT. Its translation is CASSLALSTGGTGAFF.

This sequence joins TRBV6-5 and TRBJ1-4, with D perhaps matching TRBD1 (6 bases). CDR3 length: 16 amino acids. Germline assignment: CDR1 MNHEY and CDR2 SVGAGI. The germline V and J ends were trimmed by 0 bases and 7 bases, with 15 bases remaining between them. The CDR3 spells CASSYSRGGDGEKLFF. The CDR3 DNA reads TGTGCCAGCAGTTACTCTCGCGGGGGCGACGGTGAAAAACTGTTTTTT.

This clone occurred once. This CDR3 is CASSLTPGFGETQYF. The CDR3 nucleotides read TGTGCCAGCTCATTAACCCCGGGGTTCGGGGAGACCCAGTACTTC. The V gene is TRBV18, the J gene TRBJ2-5; TRBD2 might be the D (5 bases). V was trimmed by 5 bases and J by 5 bases, leaving 18 bases between them. CDR1 is KGHSH and CDR2 is LQKENI in the germline V gene. There are 15 residues in the CDR3.

The chain links TRBV6-2 or TRBV6-3 to TRBJ2-2; 8 nucleotides align to TRBD2. Germline lookup yields CDR1 MNHEY and CDR2 SVGEGT. Losses at the gene ends were 5 bases for V and 1 base for J; bases not matched to a gene: 6. CDR3 size: 16 residues. CDR3 in DNA: TGTGCCAGCAGTATTCTCCTAGCGGGGAACACCGGGGAGCTGTTTTTT. Protein: CASSILLAGNTGELFF.

J is TRBJ1-2 and V is TRBV15; tentative D call: TRBD1 (5 bases). Germline values: CDR1 LNHNV, CDR2 YYDKDF (reference sequence). Trimming stripped 2 bases from V and 8 bases from J, with 15 bases between. The CDR3 sequence is 14 residues long. Here the CDR3 reads CATSRFRDLKGYTF. Here the CDR3 DNA reads TGTGCCACCAGCAGATTCAGGGACCTTAAGGGCTACACCTTC.

This chain links TRBV5-6 with TRBJ1-1; TRBD1 matches at 7 bases. Germline loops: CDR1 SGHDT, CDR2 YYEEEE. Unmatched junction bases numbered 15, after V lost 4 bases and J lost 6 bases. The CDR3 spans 16 residues. The CDR3, as DNA: TGTGCCAGCAGCAACGTCGCCCATCGGGACAGCTCTGAAGCTTTCTTT. Its protein is CASSNVAHRDSSEAFF.

This rearrangement joins TRBV7-2 to TRBJ2-7, with unresolved D. Between the trimmed V and J ends, which lost 1 base and 4 bases, there was a span of 11 bases. Germline-derived CDR1 and CDR2 are SGHTA and FQGNSA. The CDR3 runs to 14 residues. The CDR3, as DNA: TGTGCCAGCAGCTTAGGCATGTCCGGGTACGAGCAGTACTTC. This gives the protein CASSLGMSGYEQYF.

The CDR3 DNA follows: TGTGCCAGCACCAGTTACTTAGCGCGTTCCTACAATGAGCAGTTCTTC. Translated: CASTSYLARSYNEQFF. This chain connects TRBV7-2 to TRBJ2-1, with D possibly matching TRBD2 (5 bases). The CDR3 sequence is 16 residues long. Germline CDR1 SGHTA, CDR2 FQGNSA. Trimming shortened V by 7 bases and J by 1 base, and 17 bases separated the two germline ends.